This note documents a single T cell receptor beta chain sequence. Its target is unknown. This specimen comes from a study of monozygotic twins with inflammatory bowel disease. General study findings and limits: By inverse Simpson index, TCRbeta diversity was lower in IBD patients than in healthy co-twins. Fewer shared clonotypes with others were found in IBD patients than in healthy twins, especially with disease activity.

A template switching step added UMIs, each with a 6-nucleotide sample barcode. TCRalpha and TCRbeta cDNA was put through two nested PCRs of roughly 16 and 10 cycles. TCRdb reprocessed the 5' RACE reads and keeps a single row for each CDR3 protein, giving no DNA. This table holds some 200,000 distinct CDR3 sequences. This CDR3 comprises 13 residues. From germline, CDR1 is SGHRS and CDR2 YFSETQ. Sequenced material: blood. The chain is built from TRBV5-1 and TRBJ1-1; without DNA, the TCRdb call of TRBD1 cannot be checked. The sequence came from a human donor with ulcerative colitis or Crohn's disease, or a healthy co-twin of an affected twin (not recorded which). CDR3 sequence reads: CASSDLRGTEAFF.